The 27 T cell receptor beta chains below were found in one sample sequenced in a study of cytomegalovirus exposure and HLA in healthy donors. Both 60 Vbeta primers and 13 Jbeta primers went into the PCR. Repertoires were generated with immunoSEQ multiplex PCR, while TCRdb's copy carries only in-frame clones and drops some. The sample lists 90,000 to 110,000 clones; under 85% were seen once. Sequenced: PBMCs. Source of these receptors: a man aged 25-45 years in good health and CMV-seronegative.

The chain uses TRBV9 and TRBJ2-7, with TRBD2 identical over 10 bases. With V trimmed by 4 bases and J by 7 bases, 8 bases remained unmatched. The CDR3 runs 14 residues. Germline CDR1 reads SGDLS; CDR2 reads YYNGEE. The chain's CDR3 is CASSLGLAGDEQYF. CDR3 bases: TGTGCCAGCAGCTTGGGGCTAGCGGGGGATGAGCAGTACTTC.

V and J are TRBV27 and TRBJ2-7, with D possibly TRBD1 on 5 matching bases. From germline, CDR1 is MNHEY and CDR2 SMNVEV (reference sequence). Trimming removed 3 bases from V and 1 base from J, with 13 bases in between. The CDR3 contains 15 residues. CDR3 coding DNA: TGTGCCAGCAGTTTCCTGACGGACACTTCCTACGAGCAGTACTTC. Translating gives CASSFLTDTSYEQYF.

The chain is built from TRBV28 and TRBJ1-1, with 7 bases identical to TRBD1. Germline CDR1 reads MDHEN; CDR2 reads SYDVKM. This CDR3 contains 15 residues. V dropped 5 bases and J dropped 1; count of bases not matched to a gene: 7. DNA of the CDR3: TGTGCCAGCAGTCTACCTGGGACAGCGAACACTGAAGCTTTCTTT. It encodes CASSLPGTANTEAFF. Full variable domain (missing parts from reference TRBV28 and TRBJ1-1): DVKVTQSSRYLVKRTGEKVFLECVQDMDHENMFWYRQDPGLGLRLIYFSYDVKMKEKGDIPEGYSVSREKKERFSLILESASTNQTSMYLCASSLPGTANTEAFFGQGTRLTVV.

This clone was seen just once. This chain links TRBV7-9 with TRBJ2-7; 13 bases map to TRBD2. This CDR3 has 17 amino acids. The ends lost 2 bases at V and 2 bases at J; junction bases unmatched: 6. Per the germline V gene, CDR1 is SEHNR and CDR2 is FQNEAQ (reference sequence). CDR3 sequence reads: CASSLIRGTSGTYEQYF. Written as DNA, the CDR3 is TGTGCCAGCAGCTTAATTAGAGGGACTAGCGGGACCTACGAGCAGTACTTC.

This clone was recorded a few times. The genes are TRBV27 and TRBJ1-1, with TRBD1 matching 8 bases. The V segment lost 6 bases and the J segment 1 base; nucleotides outside the gene matches: 7. From germline, CDR1 is MNHEY and CDR2 SMNVEV (reference sequence). CDR3 length equals 15 residues. The CDR3 loop reads CASRRQGAGNTEAFF. For the CDR3, the DNA is TGTGCCAGCAGACGTCAGGGGGCTGGGAACACTGAAGCTTTCTTT.

The chain joins TRBV4-1 to TRBJ1-2, with TRBD1 matching 7 bases. CDR1 MGHRA and CDR2 YSYEKL come from the germline V gene. The CDR3 spans 14 residues. Unmatched junction bases numbered 7, after V lost 2 bases and J lost 7 bases. The CDR3 bases are TGCGCCAGCAGCCAATCGACAGGGTCGGCTGGCTACACCTTC. Protein product: CASSQSTGSAGYTF.

This chain joins TRBV28 and TRBJ2-2, with 9 bases that match TRBD2. Per the germline V gene, CDR1 is MDHEN and CDR2 is SYDVKM. This CDR3 spans 14 amino acids. The ends lost 9 bases at V and 1 base at J; junction bases unmatched: 3. The CDR3 sequence is CASRLAENTGELFF. The CDR3 DNA reads TGTGCCAGTAGACTAGCGGAGAACACCGGGGAGCTGTTTTTT.

V gene TRBV2 combines with J gene TRBJ2-5; weak D call: TRBD1 (5 bases). The CDR3 runs 16 residues. Germline V gene data show CDR1 as SNHLY and CDR2 as FYNNEI. V was trimmed by 7 bases and J by 0 bases, leaving 18 bases between them. The CDR3 protein is CASILGMGQYQETQYF. DNA of the CDR3: TGTGCCAGCATCCTGGGGATGGGGCAGTACCAAGAGACCCAGTACTTC.

The gene calls are TRBV6-1 and TRBJ2-7; TRBD2 agrees at 7 bases. Trimming cost V 7 bases and J 3 bases; bases outside gene matches: 12. Germline CDR1 MNHNS, CDR2 SASEGT. The CDR3 covers 15 residues. CDR3 bases: TGTGCCAGCACTAGCCGGGGGGTTCGAGACTACGAGCAGTACTTC. This encodes CASTSRGVRDYEQYF.

The chain uses TRBV10-2 and TRBJ1-6; D uncertain. V was trimmed by 4 bases and J by 7 bases, leaving 8 bases between them. Germline CDR1 reads WSHSY; CDR2 reads SAAADI. The CDR3 is 13 amino acids. The CDR3 region is CASSVRGNSPLHF. CDR3 DNA sequence: TGCGCCAGCAGTGTACGGGGAAATTCACCCCTCCACTTT.

The chain is built from TRBV5-8 and TRBJ2-3; possible D gene TRBD2, 5 bases. The germline gives CDR1 SGHTS, CDR2 YDEGEE. V was shortened by 3 bases and J by 0 bases, with 17 bases between the two germline ends. The CDR3 loop spans 17 amino acids. The CDR3 here is CASSSPLEERSTDTQYF. The CDR3 coding sequence is TGTGCCAGCAGCTCCCCTTTGGAGGAAAGGAGCACAGATACGCAGTATTTT.

This chain joins TRBV6-1 and TRBJ2-7, with D uncertain. Germline V gene sequence: CDR1 MNHNS, CDR2 SASEGT. The CDR3 has 14 residues. V was trimmed by 2 bases and J by 0 bases, leaving 8 bases between them. The CDR3 here is CASSEFGLSYEQYF. CDR3 in DNA: TGTGCCAGCAGTGAATTTGGGCTCTCCTACGAGCAGTACTTC.

The chain uses TRBV2 and TRBJ2-7; 10 positions agree with TRBD1. Looked up from germline, CDR1 is SNHLY and CDR2 is FYNNEI. The CDR3 is made up of 14 amino acids. V was clipped by 6 bases and J by 2 bases; unmatched bases: 4. The CDR3 nucleotides read TGTGCCAGCAGATCCGGGACAGGGGCCTACGAGCAGTACTTC. Protein: CASRSGTGAYEQYF.

The chain carries TRBV10-2 and TRBJ2-3, with 8 positions matching TRBD2. The germline CDR1 and CDR2 sequences are WSHSY and SAAADI. The CDR3 sequence is 15 residues long. The V and J ends lost 8 bases and 4 bases, in that order; junction bases with no gene match: 11. CDR3 sequence (DNA): TGCGCCAGCCGATCTAGGACTAGCCCCGCAGATACGCAGTATTTT. Translating gives CASRSRTSPADTQYF.

This chain joins TRBV30 and TRBJ1-4, with D possibly TRBD1 on 5 matching bases. The CDR3 is 14 residues long. CDR1 is GTSNPN and CDR2 is SVGIG in the germline V gene (reference sequence). Trimming cost V 3 bases and J 2 bases, with 10 bases left between them. The CDR3 sequence: CAWSRGGTNEKLFF. The CDR3 DNA reads TGTGCCTGGAGCCGCGGGGGGACTAATGAAAAACTGTTTTTT.

The chain uses TRBV19 and TRBJ2-5, with 10 bases fitting TRBD2. CDR3 size: 15 residues. V shed 5 bases, J shed 3 bases, and the junction held 6 bases outside the gene matches. In germline, CDR1 is LNHDA, CDR2 SQIVND (reference sequence). In nucleotides, the CDR3 is TGTGCCAGTAGTGCCCGGACTAGCGGAGAAGAGACCCAGTACTTC. It is translated as CASSARTSGEETQYF.

This chain connects TRBV30 to TRBJ1-6; 7 positions match TRBD1. The junction had 9 bases not matched to a gene; V was cut back by 2 bases and J by 14 bases. CDR3 length: 13 amino acids. The germline V gene has CDR1 GTSNPN and CDR2 SVGIG (reference sequence). The CDR3 loop reads CAWSPTGTGTLHF. The CDR3 region has the DNA TGTGCCTGGAGTCCGACAGGGACGGGTACCCTCCACTTT.

The chain links TRBV19 to TRBJ1-4; 7 bases line up with TRBD1. V lost 5 bases, J lost 6 bases, and 6 bases stayed unmatched. CDR3 length equals 14 residues. From germline, CDR1 is LNHDA and CDR2 SQIVND (reference sequence). The CDR3 coding sequence is TGTGCCAGTAGTTCCGGGACAGACCATGAAAAACTGTTTTTT. Amino acids: CASSSGTDHEKLFF. Filled out from reference TRBV19 and TRBJ1-4, the complete variable domain reads DGGITQSPKYLFRKEGQNVTLSCEQNLNHDAMYWYRQDPGQGLRLIYYSQIVNDFQKGDIAEGYSVSREKKESFPLTVTSAQKNPTAFYLCASSSGTDHEKLFFGSGTQLSVL.

The chain uses TRBV20-1 and TRBJ1-4; no firm D call. The CDR3 loop spans 10 amino acids. Trimming shortened V by 2 bases and J by 8 bases, and 3 bases separated the two germline ends. Germline CDR1 reads DFQATT; CDR2 reads SNEGSKA (reference sequence). The CDR3 reads CSARLEKLFF. The CDR3 DNA reads as TGCAGTGCTAGACTGGAAAAACTGTTTTTT.

The chain carries TRBV18 and TRBJ2-5; 8 nucleotides line up with TRBD1. After removal of 1 base from V and 6 bases from J, the junction contained 4 bases not matched to a gene. Germline CDR1 is KGHSH and CDR2 is LQKENI. The length of the CDR3 is 14 residues. In nucleotides, the CDR3 is TGTGCCAGCTCACCACTCTCCAGGGGGCAGACCCAGTACTTC. It yields the protein CASSPLSRGQTQYF.

This clone was seen once. This sequence joins TRBV19 and TRBJ1-5, with a weak D call TRBD1 (6 bases). V was pared by 6 bases and J by 4 bases, with 13 bases between. CDR3 length: 14 residues. Germline V CDR1 and CDR2: LNHDA, SQIVND (reference sequence). The CDR3: CASSRDKENQPQHF. CDR3 sequence (DNA): TGTGCCAGTAGCCGGGACAAGGAGAATCAGCCCCAGCATTTT. The full variable domain, completed using reference TRBV19 and TRBJ1-5, is DGGITQSPKYLFRKEGQNVTLSCEQNLNHDAMYWYRQDPGQGLRLIYYSQIVNDFQKGDIAEGYSVSREKKESFPLTVTSAQKNPTAFYLCASSRDKENQPQHFGDGTRLSIL.

The chain links TRBV27 to TRBJ2-7; TRBD1 matches 8 bases. The germline V gene encodes CDR1 MNHEY and CDR2 SMNVEV (reference sequence). V gave up 5 bases and J gave up 4 bases; unmatched junction bases: 7. This CDR3 is built from 14 residues. The CDR3 here is CASSRGQVPYEQYF. Here the CDR3 DNA reads TGTGCCAGCAGTAGGGGACAGGTGCCTTACGAGCAGTACTTC.

The V gene is TRBV25-1, the J gene TRBJ2-2; 7 nucleotides match TRBD2. Germline values: CDR1 MGHDK, CDR2 SYGVNS. Germline trimming cut 5 bases from V and 3 bases from J; bases unmatched to any gene: 15. The CDR3 sequence is 18 residues long. CDR3 in DNA: TGTGCCAGCAGTACCCCTAAGGGAACGGGGGGTCACACCGGGGAGCTGTTTTTT. Translating gives CASSTPKGTGGHTGELFF.

The V and J genes are TRBV7-6 and TRBJ2-1; a weak D match, TRBD1 (7 bases). Germline assignment: CDR1 SGHVS and CDR2 FNYEAQ. CDR3 size: 16 residues. Trimming took off 3 bases at V and 2 bases at J, with 14 bases between the two ends. DNA of the CDR3: TGTGCCAGCAGCTTTGAGGGGGCGGGGACCTACAATGAGCAGTTCTTC. Translation gives CASSFEGAGTYNEQFF.

The chain is built from TRBV7-2 and TRBJ2-7; 10 bases are shared with TRBD2. The V and J ends lost 5 bases and 2 bases, in that order; junction bases with no gene match: 6. In germline, CDR1 is SGHTA, CDR2 FQGNSA. This CDR3 comprises 15 residues. The CDR3 nucleotides are TGTGCCAGCAGCCCAGGACTAGCGGAGGCCTACGAGCAGTACTTC. This translates into CASSPGLAEAYEQYF.

This clone came up a few times. The chain combines TRBV2 with TRBJ1-5, with TRBD1 identical over 7 bases. V shed 5 bases and J 7 bases; nucleotides not matched to a gene: 8. The germline V gene encodes CDR1 SNHLY and CDR2 FYNNEI. The CDR3 is 14 amino acids. The CDR3 bases are TGTGCCAGCAGTCAAACAGGGACAGTACAGCCCCAGCATTTT. It specifies CASSQTGTVQPQHF.

The CDR3 loop is CASSTTGAITDTQYF. The CDR3 region has the DNA TGTGCCAGCAGCACGACAGGGGCGATCACAGATACGCAGTATTTT. The chain combines TRBV11-2 with TRBJ2-3, with TRBD1 matching 8 bases. Unmatched junction bases numbered 6, after V lost 5 bases and J lost 2 bases. This CDR3 is 15 amino acids long. Germline V gene lookup returns CDR1 SGHAT and CDR2 FQNNGV.